These 28 T cell receptor beta chains originate from one sample sequenced in a study of blood T cell repertoires in COVID-19. Some clones are missing from TCRdb's copy, which holds only in-frame ones; the method was immunoSEQ multiplex PCR. Of 90,000 to 110,000 clones detected, roughly 85% appear once; the ten largest clones hold about 18%. Sequenced sample: peripheral blood. These receptors were collected from a woman aged 60-75 years with acute or convalescent COVID-19.

The genes are TRBV5-1 and TRBJ2-1; D remains ambiguous. CDR1 and CDR2 from the germline V gene are SGHRS and YFSETQ. The CDR3 spans 16 residues. V lost 5 bases to trimming and J lost 0 bases, with 15 bases between them. The CDR3 region is CASRMAAGASYNEQFF. CDR3 sequence (DNA): TGCGCCAGCAGAATGGCCGCCGGAGCCTCCTACAATGAGCAGTTCTTC.

V and J are TRBV3-1 (or the pseudogene TRBV3-2) and TRBJ1-1, with a tentative D call TRBD1 (6 bases). The CDR3 totals 15 residues. Trimming took 2 bases from V and 1 from J, leaving 11 bases between them. Germline assignment: CDR1 LGHDT and CDR2 YNNKEL (reference sequence). CDR3 in amino acids: CASSQRGGGNTEAFF. CDR3 bases: TGTGCCAGCAGCCAACGGGGAGGGGGGAACACTGAAGCTTTCTTT.

The V call is TRBV18, the J call TRBJ1-1; D is possibly TRBD1 (5 bases). V was cut by 1 base and J by 1 base, with 22 bases left in between. The CDR3 is 19 residues long. The germline CDR1 and CDR2 sequences are KGHSH and LQKENI. The CDR3 is CASSPRQSAGRYRNTEAFF. The CDR3 region has the DNA TGTGCCAGCTCACCACGCCAGTCGGCAGGGCGTTATAGGAACACTGAAGCTTTCTTT.

The chain carries TRBV6-2 or TRBV6-3 and TRBJ1-2; the D gene is possibly TRBD1 (6 bases). Trimming left V 6 bases short and J 8 bases short, with 16 bases between. Germline CDR1 MNHEY, CDR2 SVGEGT. CDR3 length: 13 residues. The DNA of the CDR3 is TGTGCCAGCAGCCCCACAGGGCTCGGAGGCTACACCTTC. Translation gives CASSPTGLGGYTF.

The chain recombines TRBV7-3 with TRBJ1-2; 9 bases align to TRBD1. CDR3 size: 13 residues. J gave up 8 bases and V 6 bases, and 7 bases lay outside the gene matches. CDR1 and CDR2 (germline): SGHTA, FQGTGA. The chain's CDR3 is CASSQDRGRGYTF. In DNA form, the CDR3 reads TGTGCCAGCAGTCAGGACAGGGGAAGAGGCTACACCTTC.

This chain links TRBV30 with TRBJ2-6; 9 nucleotides line up with TRBD1. The CDR3 sequence is 17 residues long. Germline lookup yields CDR1 GTSNPN and CDR2 SVGIG (reference sequence). The V and J ends lost 4 bases and 2 bases, in that order; junction bases with no gene match: 9. CDR3 protein: CAWNRDRASTGANVLTF. DNA of the CDR3: TGTGCCTGGAACCGGGACAGGGCATCCACTGGGGCCAACGTCCTGACTTTC.

The rearrangement joins TRBV29-1 to TRBJ2-7; 7 bases fit TRBD2. Trimming at V came to 7 bases and at J to 2 bases, leaving 5 bases not matched to a gene. Germline loops: CDR1 SQVTM, CDR2 ANQGSEA. This CDR3 is 12 amino acids long. This CDR3 reads CSAGTKTYEQYF. CDR3 nucleotides: TGCAGCGCCGGGACTAAAACCTACGAGCAGTACTTC.

This rearrangement joins TRBV10-3 to TRBJ1-1; D unresolved. This CDR3 has 15 residues. Between the trimmed V and J ends, which lost 8 bases and 0 bases, there was a span of 16 bases. Germline lookup yields CDR1 ENHRY and CDR2 SYGVKD. The chain's CDR3 is CAISPEVGMNTEAFF. The CDR3, as DNA: TGTGCCATCTCTCCGGAGGTTGGAATGAACACTGAAGCTTTCTTT.

V gene TRBV7-8 combines with J gene TRBJ1-1; no definite D call. The CDR3 consists of 13 residues. Germline V gene sequence: CDR1 SGHVS, CDR2 FQNEAQ. Trimming took 3 bases from V and 2 from J, leaving 7 bases between them. In DNA form, the CDR3 reads TGTGCCAGCAGCTTTCAGATCAACACTGAAGCTTTCTTT. Protein product: CASSFQINTEAFF.

This chain uses TRBV5-1 with TRBJ2-1; 11 nucleotides align to TRBD2. The CDR3 runs 15 residues. In germline, CDR1 is SGHRS, CDR2 YFSETQ. The V gene end was trimmed by 0 bases and the J gene end by 6 bases; junction bases not matched to a gene: 2. Here the CDR3 reads CASSLVGTSGNEQFF. The DNA for the CDR3 is TGCGCCAGCAGCTTGGTGGGGACTAGCGGCAATGAGCAGTTCTTC.

The gene calls are TRBV28 and TRBJ2-7; 9 bases fit TRBD1. The CDR3 covers 15 residues. Germline trimming cut 6 bases from V and 4 bases from J; bases unmatched to any gene: 10. Germline V gene lookup returns CDR1 MDHEN and CDR2 SYDVKM. DNA for the CDR3: TGTGCCAGCAGCTCCGGACAGGGGTCCCAGTACGAGCAGTACTTC. Encoded protein: CASSSGQGSQYEQYF.

The chain is built from TRBV27 and TRBJ2-1; 12 bases are shared with TRBD2. The V gene's germline CDR1 is MNHEY and CDR2 SMNVEV (reference sequence). The CDR3 contains 15 residues. With V trimmed by 5 bases and J by 5 bases, 4 bases remained unmatched. DNA for the CDR3: TGTGCCAGCAGTCGACTAGCGGGGGTCCACAATGAGCAGTTCTTC. This gives the protein CASSRLAGVHNEQFF.

This chain connects TRBV9 to TRBJ2-2; TRBD1 aligns across 10 bases. Per germline, CDR1 SGDLS and CDR2 YYNGEE. This CDR3 spans 16 amino acids. Germline trimming cut 4 bases from V and 3 bases from J; bases unmatched to any gene: 6. Here the CDR3 DNA reads TGTGCCAGCAGCCCTGACAGGGGGCGGTACACCGGGGAGCTGTTTTTT. Translating gives CASSPDRGRYTGELFF.

The CDR3 is CASSEVTGYYGYTF. The CDR3 DNA reads TGTGCCAGCAGTGAAGTGACAGGGTACTATGGCTACACCTTC. The V call is TRBV2, the J call TRBJ1-2; TRBD1 matches at 7 bases. The CDR3 has 14 residues. V gave up 1 base and J gave up 3 bases; unmatched junction bases: 2. Germline assignment: CDR1 SNHLY and CDR2 FYNNEI.

J is TRBJ1-5 and V is TRBV3-1 (or the pseudogene TRBV3-2), with TRBD1 identical over 7 bases. Germline V gives CDR1 LGHDT, CDR2 YNNKEL (reference sequence). V trimming: 6 bases; J trimming: 3 bases; junction bases outside the gene matches: 5. The CDR3 is made up of 14 amino acids. This CDR3 reads CASSQGQINQPQHF. In DNA form, the CDR3 reads TGTGCCAGCAGTCAGGGACAGATCAATCAGCCCCAGCATTTT.

This clone was seen only once. The rearrangement links TRBV19 to TRBJ1-5, with 9 bases that match TRBD1. Looked up from germline, CDR1 is LNHDA and CDR2 is SQIVND (reference sequence). V trimming: 6 bases; J trimming: 2 bases; junction bases outside the gene matches: 11. The CDR3 extends over 17 amino acids. This CDR3 reads CASRNTGGRKGNQPQHF. CDR3 sequence (DNA): TGTGCCAGTAGGAATACAGGGGGCAGGAAGGGCAATCAGCCCCAGCATTTT.

The chain links TRBV19 to TRBJ2-2; 9 bases match TRBD1. Germline CDR1 LNHDA, CDR2 SQIVND (reference sequence). With 8 bases clipped from V and 3 bases from J, the junction kept 7 bases outside the gene matches. This CDR3 has 15 residues. CDR3 sequence (DNA): TGTGCCAGTGCCAAGGGACAGGGAGACACCGGGGAGCTGTTTTTT. This codes for CASAKGQGDTGELFF.

V is TRBV11-2 and J is TRBJ2-3, with TRBD2 as a possible D gene (5 bases). V was shortened by 5 bases and J by 5 bases, with 8 bases between the two germline ends. CDR3 length: 12 amino acids. Germline CDR1 and CDR2: SGHAT and FQNNGV. Here the CDR3 reads CASSPLVDTQYF. CDR3 sequence (DNA): TGTGCCAGCAGCCCACTAGTAGATACGCAGTATTTT. Drawing the rest from reference TRBV11-2 and TRBJ2-3, the complete variable domain is EAGVAQSPRYKIIEKRQSVAFWCNPISGHATLYWYQQILGQGPKLLIQFQNNGVVDDSQLPKDRFSAERLKGVDSTLKIQPAKLEDSAVYLCASSPLVDTQYFGPGTRLTVL.

The CDR3 nucleotides are TGCGCCAGCAGCCAACTAGCGGGGGGCTACGAGCAGTACTTC. As protein: CASSQLAGGYEQYF. This chain connects TRBV5-1 to TRBJ2-7; 12 bases map to TRBD2. There are 14 residues in the CDR3. With 4 bases clipped from V and 3 bases from J, the junction kept 2 bases outside the gene matches. Looked up from germline, CDR1 is SGHRS and CDR2 is YFSETQ.

J is TRBJ2-7 and V is TRBV2, with 9 bases aligning to TRBD2. Germline lookup yields CDR1 SNHLY and CDR2 FYNNEI. This CDR3 has 16 residues. V lost 3 bases to trimming and J lost 1 base; unmatched junction nucleotides: 7. CDR3 sequence (DNA): TGTGCCAGCAGTGATTGGGTAGCGGGGGTATCCTACGAGCAGTACTTC. Protein product: CASSDWVAGVSYEQYF.

CDR3 amino acids: CASSFGGEFTEAFF. The CDR3 region has the DNA TGTGCCAGCAGTTTTGGCGGGGAGTTCACTGAAGCTTTCTTT. The chain recombines TRBV6-5 with TRBJ1-1; D call uncertain. The CDR3 covers 14 residues. Germline values: CDR1 MNHEY, CDR2 SVGAGI. The ends were cut back, 4 bases at V and 4 bases at J, with 13 bases in the middle.

This rearrangement joins TRBV10-1 to TRBJ1-6; D ambiguous. Germline loops: CDR1 WNHNN, CDR2 SYGVQD (reference sequence). V lost 8 bases and J lost 7, with 15 bases in between. This CDR3 has 14 amino acids. The CDR3 sequence is CASGEDFGNSPLHF. In nucleotides, the CDR3 is TGCGCCAGCGGGGAGGATTTCGGCAATTCACCCCTCCACTTT.

The V gene is TRBV18, the J gene TRBJ1-5; D is possibly TRBD1 (6 bases). Trimming left V 4 bases short and J 2 bases short, with 15 bases between. Germline loops: CDR1 KGHSH, CDR2 LQKENI. The CDR3 spans 16 residues. CDR3: CASSRDSAGGNQPQHF. The CDR3 DNA reads as TGTGCCAGCTCACGAGATTCGGCAGGGGGCAATCAGCCCCAGCATTTT. The entire variable domain, with the rest obtained from reference TRBV18 and TRBJ1-5, is as follows: NAGVMQNPRHLVRRRGQEARLRCSPMKGHSHVYWYRQLPEEGLKFMVYLQKENIIDESGMPKERFSAEFPKEGPSILRIQQVVRGDSAAYFCASSRDSAGGNQPQHFGDGTRLSIL.

The rearrangement joins TRBV5-4 to TRBJ2-2, with 8 bases matching TRBD2. V lost 4 bases and J lost 4; bases outside the gene matches: 9. The germline CDR1 and CDR2 sequences are SGHNT and YYREEE (reference sequence). The CDR3 extends over 16 amino acids. The CDR3 nucleotides are TGTGCCAGCAGCCTCCCGGGGGGGGGAGGCACCGGGGAGCTGTTTTTT. Its translation is CASSLPGGGGTGELFF.

This sequence joins TRBV30 and TRBJ1-1; the D is unclear. The germline gives CDR1 GTSNPN, CDR2 SVGIG (reference sequence). V lost 0 bases and J lost 5, with 10 bases in between. The CDR3 is 13 amino acids. The CDR3 DNA reads TGTGCCTGGAGTGTAGGTACGGGAACTGAAGCTTTCTTT. Translated: CAWSVGTGTEAFF.

The chain has TRBV5-4 and TRBJ1-4; weak D call: TRBD1 (5 bases). V dropped 0 bases and J dropped 4 bases, with 10 bases sitting between them. The V gene's germline CDR1 is SGHNT and CDR2 YYREEE (reference sequence). There are 15 residues in the CDR3. The CDR3 loop is CASSLAGGVNEKLFF. Here the CDR3 DNA reads TGTGCCAGCAGCTTGGCCGGGGGTGTTAATGAAAAACTGTTTTTT. Filled out from reference TRBV5-4 and TRBJ1-4, the complete variable domain reads ETGVTQSPTHLIKTRGQQVTLRCSSQSGHNTVSWYQQALGQGPQFIFQYYREEENGRGNFPPRFSGLQFPNYSSELNVNALELDDSALYLCASSLAGGVNEKLFFGSGTQLSVL.

This clone showed up just a few times. The chain recombines TRBV20-1 with TRBJ2-5; the D is unclear. The V end was cut by 8 bases, the J end by 5 bases, with 12 bases between. The germline CDR1 and CDR2 sequences are DFQATT and SNEGSKA (reference sequence). CDR3 size: 11 residues. CDR3 sequence: CSTGVRETQYF. CDR3 bases: TGCAGTACTGGAGTTCGGGAGACCCAGTACTTC.

This chain uses TRBV29-1 with TRBJ2-7; D might be TRBD1 (6 bases). Germline V gene sequence: CDR1 SQVTM, CDR2 ANQGSEA. Trimming stripped 4 bases from V and 6 bases from J, with 13 bases between. This CDR3 has 12 amino acids. CDR3 loop: CSVVGAAGEQYF. Here the CDR3 DNA reads TGCAGCGTTGTGGGGGCAGCTGGCGAGCAGTACTTC.